Listed here are 31 T cell receptor beta chains from one sample, sequenced in a study of blood T cell repertoires in COVID-19. Sequencing was performed with immunoSEQ multiplex PCR; in TCRdb, only in-frame clones are kept and a portion is missing. The sample consists of about 200,000 clones, roughly 88% of them appearing once. The sequencing sample was made of peripheral blood. The origin of the receptors is a man in his forties with acute or convalescent COVID-19.

The chain is built from TRBV7-9 and TRBJ1-1, with D unclear. This CDR3 is 16 amino acids long. V dropped 4 bases and J dropped 3 bases, with 18 bases sitting between them. CDR1 SEHNR and CDR2 FQNEAQ come from the germline V gene (reference sequence). This CDR3 is CASSWPRNVGYTEAFF. The CDR3 nucleotides are TGTGCCAGCAGCTGGCCTAGAAACGTAGGATACACTGAAGCTTTCTTT.

The chain carries TRBV7-8 and TRBJ1-1, with unresolved D. The CDR3 has 14 amino acids. Germline lookup yields CDR1 SGHVS and CDR2 FQNEAQ. The V and J ends lost 2 bases and 1 base respectively, with 8 bases between them. CDR3 sequence: CASSLSSENTEAFF. The CDR3 bases are TGTGCCAGCAGCTTAAGCAGCGAGAACACTGAAGCTTTCTTT.

V usage is TRBV29-1 and J usage is TRBJ1-4; D gene unclear. Trimming pared 1 base from V and 3 bases from J, leaving 6 bases between. The CDR3 spans 13 residues. Germline values: CDR1 SQVTM, CDR2 ANQGSEA. CDR3 in amino acids: CSVEAGANEKLFF. In DNA, the CDR3 is TGCAGCGTTGAAGCGGGAGCTAATGAAAAACTGTTTTTT.

The chain recombines TRBV9 with TRBJ1-2; 7 bases agree with TRBD1. V gave up 0 bases and J gave up 3 bases; unmatched junction bases: 5. Looked up from germline, CDR1 is SGDLS and CDR2 is YYNGEE. This CDR3 has 15 residues. CDR3 protein: CASSVAPGGHYGYTF. The CDR3, as DNA: TGTGCCAGCAGCGTAGCCCCAGGGGGTCACTATGGCTACACCTTC.

A remark on this clone: The sample carries other DNA sequences with the same CDR3. The chain recombines TRBV7-9 with TRBJ1-5; no firm D call. Germline CDR1 and CDR2: SEHNR and FQNEAQ (reference sequence). Trimming removed 6 bases from V and 2 bases from J, with 11 bases in between. The CDR3 loop spans 14 amino acids. The CDR3 is CASSRTGGNQPQHF. In nucleotides, the CDR3 is TGTGCCAGCAGTCGTACCGGGGGCAATCAGCCCCAGCATTTT.

The chain uses TRBV6-4 and TRBJ1-2, with TRBD1 identical over 7 bases. Trimming at V came to 7 bases and at J to 3 bases, leaving 8 bases not matched to a gene. CDR1 and CDR2 from the germline V gene are MRHNA and SNTAGT. The CDR3 loop spans 14 amino acids. Here the CDR3 reads CASMDRQYHYGYTF. CDR3 nucleotide sequence: TGTGCCAGCATGGACAGGCAGTACCACTATGGCTACACCTTC.

This clone was counted between two and nine times. The same CDR3 is also encoded by other DNA sequences in this sample. The chain joins TRBV7-2 to TRBJ1-5, with unresolved D. The CDR3 has 15 residues. Germline V gene data show CDR1 as SGHTA and CDR2 as FQGNSA. Trimming stripped 2 bases from V and 0 bases from J, with 8 bases between. In DNA form, the CDR3 reads TGTGCCAGCAGCTTAACAGTCAATAGCAATCAGCCCCAGCATTTT. This encodes CASSLTVNSNQPQHF.

This chain connects TRBV9 to TRBJ2-2; 8 nucleotides align to TRBD1. Germline V CDR1 and CDR2: SGDLS, YYNGEE. This CDR3 is 15 amino acids long. V shed 4 bases and J 6 bases; nucleotides not matched to a gene: 8. In nucleotides, the CDR3 is TGTGCCAGCAGCAAACTCTCGACAGGGGCCGGGGAGCTGTTTTTT. The encoded protein is CASSKLSTGAGELFF.

The gene calls are TRBV29-1 and TRBJ2-5; tentative D call: TRBD2 (5 bases). Between the trimmed V and J ends, which lost 3 bases and 2 bases, there was a span of 10 bases. Per germline, CDR1 SQVTM and CDR2 ANQGSEA. The CDR3 is made up of 13 amino acids. The DNA for the CDR3 is TGCAGCGTTGACGTGGGAGCTCAAGAGACCCAGTACTTC. Its translation: CSVDVGAQETQYF.

The chain is built from TRBV18 and TRBJ2-3, with 8 bases that match TRBD2. The CDR3 consists of 16 residues. The germline CDR1 and CDR2 sequences are KGHSH and LQKENI. The ends lost 6 bases at V and 2 bases at J; junction bases unmatched: 10. Here the CDR3 reads CASSPRLARSTDTQYF. The CDR3 DNA reads as TGTGCCAGCTCCCCCCGACTAGCGAGATCCACAGATACGCAGTATTTT.

This chain links TRBV6-5 with TRBJ1-1, with D tentatively TRBD1 (6 bases). Germline loops: CDR1 MNHEY, CDR2 SVGAGI. The CDR3 consists of 13 residues. V was pared by 6 bases and J by 3 bases, with 11 bases between. As DNA, the CDR3 is TGTGCCAGCAGCCTACAGGGTTACACTGAAGCTTTCTTT. Its protein product is CASSLQGYTEAFF.

V and J are TRBV3-1 (or the pseudogene TRBV3-2) and TRBJ2-1; 10 bases line up with TRBD2. Germline-derived CDR1 and CDR2 are LGHDT and YNNKEL (reference sequence). Losses at the gene ends were 1 base for V and 10 bases for J; bases not matched to a gene: 7. This CDR3 is built from 15 residues. CDR3 residues: CASSQGASGSKEQFF. CDR3 DNA sequence: TGTGCCAGCAGCCAAGGGGCTAGCGGGAGCAAGGAGCAGTTCTTC.

The chain employs TRBV19 and TRBJ2-6; D is uncertain. Germline CDR1 reads LNHDA; CDR2 reads SQIVND (reference sequence). The CDR3 totals 15 residues. V dropped 8 bases and J dropped 0 bases, with 11 bases sitting between them. The CDR3 DNA is TGTGCCAGTTCAGGTGGGCGCTCTGGGGCCAACGTCCTGACTTTC. Translated: CASSGGRSGANVLTF.

This chain uses TRBV7-2 with TRBJ2-4, with 7 bases identical to TRBD1. The CDR3 totals 14 residues. Germline CDR1 reads SGHTA; CDR2 reads FQGNSA. V lost 1 base and J lost 8; bases outside the gene matches: 5. The CDR3 region is CASSLGQGWDIQYF. In DNA form, the CDR3 reads TGTGCCAGCAGCTTAGGACAGGGCTGGGACATTCAGTACTTC.

V and J are TRBV6-5 and TRBJ1-1, with D possibly TRBD1 on 5 matching bases. V lost 5 bases to trimming and J lost 5 bases, with 15 bases between them. The CDR3 length is 14 residues. The V gene's germline CDR1 is MNHEY and CDR2 SVGAGI. DNA of the CDR3: TGTGCCAGCAGTCCTGGGGGGGTAGGAACTGAAGCTTTCTTT. Its protein product is CASSPGGVGTEAFF.

The V call is TRBV4-1, the J call TRBJ1-5, with D unresolved. The germline CDR1 and CDR2 sequences are MGHRA and YSYEKL. The CDR3 covers 13 residues. Trimming shortened V by 4 bases and J by 6 bases, and 10 bases separated the two germline ends. In DNA form, the CDR3 reads TGCGCCAGCAGCCGAGGGCCTTCTCAGCCCCAGCATTTT. Translation: CASSRGPSQPQHF.

The CDR3 coding sequence is TGTGCCAGCAGTCCCCCGCCGGGACAGCATATGAACACTGAAGCTTTCTTT. Protein sequence: CASSPPPGQHMNTEAFF. The chain carries TRBV13 and TRBJ1-1; 7 nucleotides match TRBD1. The germline gives CDR1 PRHDT, CDR2 FYEKMQ (reference sequence). V was pared by 6 bases and J by 0 bases, with 13 bases of the junction left unmatched. The CDR3 runs to 17 residues.

This chain joins TRBV6-2 or TRBV6-3 and TRBJ2-1; no clear D gene. V was trimmed by 4 bases and J by 9 bases, leaving 13 bases between them. The CDR3 sequence is 13 residues long. Germline V lookup: CDR1 MNHEY, CDR2 SVGEGT. In DNA, the CDR3 is TGTGCCAGCAGTTTCAGTCTAGGTTTTGAGCAGTTCTTC. This sequence encodes CASSFSLGFEQFF.

The chain couples TRBV4-2 to TRBJ2-2; perhaps TRBD2 as D (5 bases). V lost 0 bases and J 4 bases, leaving 9 bases between the germline ends. CDR1 LGHNA and CDR2 YNFKEQ come from the germline V gene. The CDR3 runs to 15 residues. CDR3 bases: TGTGCCAGCAGCCAAGATACGGGGATCACCGGGGAGCTGTTTTTT. Translating it yields CASSQDTGITGELFF.

This clone has only a few counts. This chain joins TRBV7-9 and TRBJ1-2; D unclear. Per germline, CDR1 SEHNR and CDR2 FQNEAQ (reference sequence). The length of the CDR3 is 12 residues. Trimming stripped 4 bases from V and 7 bases from J, with 10 bases between. The CDR3 is CASSYIAVGYTF. Written as DNA, the CDR3 is TGTGCCAGCAGCTATATTGCGGTTGGCTACACCTTC.

The chain has TRBV11-2 and TRBJ1-4; D perhaps matches TRBD1 (5 bases). Germline loops: CDR1 SGHAT, CDR2 FQNNGV. V was shortened by 1 base and J by 11 bases, with 14 bases between the two germline ends. CDR3 length: 14 amino acids. The CDR3 loop is CASSLVRSGDKLFF. CDR3 DNA: TGTGCCAGCAGCTTAGTACGTTCGGGGGATAAACTGTTTTTT.

This clone was detected once. The chain is built from TRBV4-2 and TRBJ2-7, with 13 bases aligning to TRBD2. The V gene end was trimmed by 3 bases and the J gene end by 7 bases; junction bases not matched to a gene: 6. The CDR3 length is 15 residues. Germline V lookup: CDR1 LGHNA, CDR2 YNFKEQ. The CDR3 sequence is CASSQWTSGSVEQYF. As DNA, the CDR3 is TGTGCCAGCAGCCAGTGGACTAGCGGGAGCGTTGAGCAGTACTTC.

This CDR3 is CASSPLAGEGNEQFF. CDR3 DNA: TGTGCCAGCTCACCCCTAGCGGGAGAGGGTAATGAGCAGTTCTTC. The chain recombines TRBV18 with TRBJ2-1; 10 bases match TRBD2. The CDR3 has 15 residues. V was pared by 3 bases and J by 7 bases, with 6 bases of the junction left unmatched. From germline, CDR1 is KGHSH and CDR2 LQKENI.

The chain joins TRBV7-2 to TRBJ1-5, with D unclear. CDR3 length: 12 amino acids. The V end was cut by 5 bases, the J end by 8 bases, with 10 bases between. The V gene's germline CDR1 is SGHTA and CDR2 FQGNSA. CDR3 coding DNA: TGTGCCAGCAGCATCCCTATGGAGCCCCAGCATTTT. As protein: CASSIPMEPQHF.

V is TRBV10-1 and J is TRBJ2-3; D perhaps matches TRBD2 (5 bases). Trimming removed 6 bases at V and 0 bases at J, with 10 bases between. Germline V gene lookup returns CDR1 WNHNN and CDR2 SYGVQD (reference sequence). The CDR3 extends over 14 amino acids. The CDR3 loop reads CASSVDSSTDTQYF. The DNA of the CDR3 is TGCGCCAGCAGCGTGGACTCTAGCACAGATACGCAGTATTTT.

J is TRBJ1-1 and V is TRBV5-1; tentatively, D is TRBD1 (6 bases). V gave up 0 bases and J gave up 6 bases, with 18 bases separating them. The CDR3 has 16 amino acids. Germline loops: CDR1 SGHRS, CDR2 YFSETQ. The DNA of the CDR3 is TGCGCCAGCAGCTTGGGGCACAGGGAAGGGAAGGCTGAAGCTTTCTTT. Translated: CASSLGHREGKAEAFF.

J is TRBJ2-4 and V is TRBV7-2, with D unclear. Germline V gives CDR1 SGHTA, CDR2 FQGNSA. The CDR3 has 13 residues. Trimming shortened V by 3 bases and J by 6 bases, and 9 bases separated the two germline ends. The CDR3 reads CASSLYALNIQYF. CDR3 DNA sequence: TGTGCCAGCAGCTTGTATGCGTTAAACATTCAGTACTTC.

This clone turned up a few times. The gene calls are TRBV5-1 and TRBJ1-1, with TRBD1 as a possible D gene (5 bases). Trimming shortened V by 3 bases and J by 3 bases, and 9 bases separated the two germline ends. The V gene's germline CDR1 is SGHRS and CDR2 YFSETQ. The CDR3 has 13 amino acids. The CDR3 DNA follows: TGCGCCAGCAGCTCGGGAGGGGACACTGAAGCTTTCTTT. Its protein product is CASSSGGDTEAFF.

This chain connects TRBV12-3 or TRBV12-4 to TRBJ2-3; D not resolved. The CDR3 covers 13 residues. Trimming shortened V by 7 bases and J by 6 bases, and 14 bases separated the two germline ends. CDR3 sequence: CASTMRIWDTQYF. CDR3 in DNA: TGTGCCAGCACCATGAGGATCTGGGATACGCAGTATTTT.

This chain links TRBV5-1 with TRBJ1-6; D remains unclear. The length of the CDR3 is 15 residues. In germline, CDR1 is SGHRS, CDR2 YFSETQ. Deletions cut 3 bases from V and 6 bases from J, with 13 bases between. The CDR3 DNA follows: TGCGCCAGCAGCTCATCAGGAACCAGTAATTCACCCCTCCACTTT. It is translated as CASSSSGTSNSPLHF.

The gene calls are TRBV18 and TRBJ2-1, with 8 bases fitting TRBD1. The CDR3 runs to 15 residues. Germline-derived CDR1 and CDR2 are KGHSH and LQKENI. The V and J ends lost 6 bases and 2 bases, in that order; junction bases with no gene match: 6. CDR3 in DNA: TGTGCCAGCTCTCTGGACAGGGCCCCCTACAATGAGCAGTTCTTC. Its protein product is CASSLDRAPYNEQFF.